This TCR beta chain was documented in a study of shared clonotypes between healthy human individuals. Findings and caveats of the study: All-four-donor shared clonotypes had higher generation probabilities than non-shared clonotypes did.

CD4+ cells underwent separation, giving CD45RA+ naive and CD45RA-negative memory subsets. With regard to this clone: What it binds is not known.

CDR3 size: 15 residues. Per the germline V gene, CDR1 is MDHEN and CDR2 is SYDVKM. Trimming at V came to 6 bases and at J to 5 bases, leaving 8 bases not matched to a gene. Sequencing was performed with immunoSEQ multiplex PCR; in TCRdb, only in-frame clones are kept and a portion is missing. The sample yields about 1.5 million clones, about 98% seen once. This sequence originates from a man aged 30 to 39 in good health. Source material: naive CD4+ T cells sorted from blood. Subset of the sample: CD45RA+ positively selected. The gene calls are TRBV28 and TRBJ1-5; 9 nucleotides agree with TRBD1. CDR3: CASRKQGAMYQPQHF. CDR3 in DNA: TGTGCCAGCAGGAAACAGGGGGCTATGTATCAGCCCCAGCATTTT.